The 18 T cell receptor beta chains below were found in one sample sequenced in a study of tumor-infiltrating lymphocytes in primary liver carcinoma. Scientists recovered RNA and DNA together from roughly 20-30 mg of unsorted bulk tissue. Production of TCR beta cDNA used roughly 480 ng total RNA together with a constant-region primer. Modified slightly, ARM-PCR produced TCR beta libraries over three nested multiplex PCR rounds. Both of the initial two PCR rounds ran for about 11 cycles and employed TRBV1-TRBV30 forward primers alongside a C-beta reverse primer. TCRdb reprocessed the multiplex PCR reads with MiXCR, giving one entry per CDR3 protein. The sample carries 40,000 to 50,000 distinct CDR3 sequences, about 80% recorded once. The specimen was liver tumor tissue from sampling region 3. Regarding subset: tumor region T3, left-lateral pole. The source of these receptors is a man aged 35 to 55 with primary liver carcinoma and hepatitis B virus infection.

On this clonotype: At one boundary the junction diverges from the germline segment, which might be a read error. V gene TRBV14 combines with J gene TRBJ2-7; no firm D call. The CDR3 is made up of 13 amino acids. CDR1 and CDR2 (germline): SGHDN, FVKESK. The CDR3 reads CASSQESSYVQYF. CDR3 bases: TGTGCCAGCAGCCAAGAAAGCTCCTACGTGCAGTACTTC.

This clonotype was observed a single time. As the CDR3 is not closed by the conserved phenylalanine or tryptophan, this likely results from a read error. It is unclear where the CDR3 begins or ends on the DNA, so no DNA is shown, and the CDR3 is as TCRdb lists it. The V gene is TRBV29-1, the J gene TRBJ2-1; TRBD1 was called by the table and not checked on the DNA. Germline V CDR1 and CDR2: SQVTM, ANQGSEA. Termini included, the CDR3 measures 14 amino acids. CDR3 region: CSGLPGQGAYEQVL.

This clonotype was seen a handful of times. A read error is possible here, since a much larger clone lies one base away. J is TRBJ2-6 and V is TRBV5-4; possible D gene TRBD2, 7 bases. The CDR3 runs to 13 residues. Germline loops: CDR1 SGHNT, CDR2 YYREEE (reference sequence). Here the CDR3 reads CASSIAGANVLSF. The CDR3 DNA is TGTGCCAGCAGTATCGCGGGGGCCAACGTCCTGAGTTTC.

Concerning this clonotype: This may come from a read error, since a much larger clone is one base off. The chain recombines TRBV28 with TRBJ2-6; D perhaps matches TRBD1 (5 bases). The CDR3 covers 18 residues. Germline loops: CDR1 MDHEN, CDR2 SYDVKM. CDR3 nucleotides: TGTGCCAACAGTTTACTCGTAGGGGTGGCCCCTGGGGCCAACGTCCTGACTTTC. Its translation: CANSLLVGVAPGANVLTF.

The chain recombines TRBV11-2 with TRBJ2-1, with D perhaps TRBD1 (5 bases). CDR3 size: 14 residues. Germline CDR1 SGHAT, CDR2 FQNNGV. CDR3 region: CDRSLDPGANEQFF. DNA of the CDR3: TGTGACAGAAGCCTAGACCCTGGGGCCAATGAGCAGTTCTTC.

As concerns this clonotype: An end of the junction differs from the germline gene, which may be a read error. CDR3 sequence (DNA): TGTGTCAGCAGACAAGGGACGGGTGGCTACACCTTC. Amino acid sequence: CVSRQGTGGYTF. The V and J genes are TRBV4-2 and TRBJ1-2, with D perhaps TRBD1 (5 bases). Germline-derived CDR1 and CDR2 are LGHNA and YNFKEQ. The CDR3 is 12 residues long.

This clonotype has only one observation. The chain links TRBV6-1 to TRBJ1-2; D gene unclear. The CDR3 is 13 amino acids. The V end was cut by 5 bases, the J end by 3 bases, with 10 bases between. Germline V CDR1 and CDR2: MNHNS, SASEGT. The CDR3 bases are TGTGCCAGCAGTAGGGATGGATACTATGGCTACACCTTC. It translates to CASSRDGYYGYTF.

Remarks on this clonotype: At one of its ends the junction is not consistent with the germline gene, which may arise from a read error. This chain joins TRBV11-1 and TRBJ2-1; 12 nucleotides match TRBD2. The CDR3 spans 17 residues. Germline assignment: CDR1 SGHAT and CDR2 FQDESV (reference sequence). The chain's CDR3 is CASSLRLAGEVDNEQLF. CDR3 bases: TGTGCCAGCAGCTTGAGACTAGCGGGAGAAGTTGACAATGAGCAGCTCTTC.

To note about this clonotype: This may be a read error, as it is one base from a much larger clone. The gene calls are TRBV28 and TRBJ1-5; D might be TRBD1 (5 bases). The CDR3 loop spans 16 amino acids. Germline V CDR1 and CDR2: MDHEN, SYDVKM. The CDR3 nucleotides read TGTACCAGCAGTGCACCAGTTGGGGGTAGCAATCAGCCCCAGCATTTT. Protein product: CTSSAPVGGSNQPQHF.

Concerning this clonotype: This is likely a read error, given that the CDR3 carries no conserved phenylalanine or tryptophan at its end. CDR3 bases: TGCGCCAGCAGCCAAGAAGTTGGTAACACCGGGGAGCTGTTTCTT. It translates to CASSQEVGNTGELFL. This chain links TRBV4-1 with TRBJ2-2; D is unresolved. The ends were cut back, 0 bases at V and 2 bases at J, with 7 bases in the middle. The CDR3 runs to 15 residues. Germline CDR1 and CDR2: MGHRA and YSYEKL.

This clonotype appeared many times. The chain links TRBV6-1 to TRBJ2-3, with unresolved D. V dropped 0 bases and J dropped 5 bases, with 3 bases sitting between them. Germline V gene sequence: CDR1 MNHNS, CDR2 SASEGT. The CDR3 is made up of 12 amino acids. CDR3 loop: CASSEAGDTQYF. DNA of the CDR3: TGTGCCAGCAGTGAAGCGGGAGATACGCAGTATTTT.

Worth noting for this clonotype: One junction end does not reproduce the germline sequence, and a read error may be involved. V gene TRBV12-3 or TRBV12-4 combines with J gene TRBJ2-6; D may be TRBD1 (5 bases). This CDR3 has 13 amino acids. This chain's CDR3 is CASNPYGANVLTF. CDR3 DNA: TGTGCCAGCAACCCCTATGGGGCCAACGTTCTGACTTTC.

Of note for this clonotype: The missing conserved phenylalanine or tryptophan at the end of this CDR3 makes a read error likely. J is TRBJ2-1 and V is TRBV11-2; D remains unclear. Germline assignment: CDR1 SGHAT and CDR2 FQNNGV. The CDR3 covers 13 residues. The CDR3 nucleotides read TGTGTCAGCATCTTAAATAATGCCTATGTGCAGTTCTTA. Translated, it gives CVSILNNAYVQFL.

Points on this clonotype: At one end, the junction sequence differs from germline, possibly due to a read error. V and J are TRBV11-2 and TRBJ1-1; no reliable D call. The germline V gene has CDR1 SGHAT and CDR2 FQNNGV. CDR3 length: 14 amino acids. This CDR3 reads CASSTAGLITEAFF. The CDR3, as DNA: TGTGCCAGCAGCACAGCTGGTTTAATAACTGAAGCCTTCTTT.

This rearrangement joins TRBV6-2 or TRBV6-3 to TRBJ1-5; a possible D gene is TRBD1 (6 bases). The end of the DNA fits TRBJ2-3 better, so the J call may be wrong. This CDR3 has 17 residues. CDR1 MNHEY and CDR2 SVGEGT come from the germline V gene. CDR3 amino acids: CASSYYGQGLENQSQYF. The CDR3 DNA reads as TGTGCCAGCAGTTACTATGGGCAGGGGTTAGAGAATCAGTCCCAGTATTTT.

The CDR3 DNA follows: TGTGCCAGCAGTCGGGGACAGGGCGAGACCCAGTACTTC. Its protein product is CASSRGQGETQYF. J is TRBJ2-5 and V is TRBV12-3 or TRBV12-4; 9 bases match TRBD1. This CDR3 spans 13 amino acids. Trimming took 5 bases from V and 5 from J; bases not matched to a gene: 3.

A few counts support this clonotype. Being one base from a much bigger clone, this may be a read error. A read error is likely, as this CDR3 ends without the conserved phenylalanine or tryptophan. CDR3 in amino acids: CASTSGETQYL. For the CDR3, the DNA is TGTGCCAGCACCTCCGGAGAGACCCAGTACTTA. The J gene is TRBJ2-5, the V gene TRBV6-2 or TRBV6-3; D is unclear. The V and J ends lost 7 bases and 4 bases respectively, with 7 bases between them. CDR3 length equals 11 residues. Germline values: CDR1 MNHEY, CDR2 SVGEGT.

As regards this clonotype: An end of the junction does not agree with germline; a read error may underlie this. The chain links TRBV12-3 or TRBV12-4 to TRBJ2-1; D tentatively reads TRBD1 or TRBD2 (7 bases each). The CDR3 is 14 residues long. CDR3 in DNA: TGTGCCTGCAGTGAGGGAGGGGGCGGTAATGAGCACTTCTTC. This sequence encodes CACSEGGGGNEHFF.